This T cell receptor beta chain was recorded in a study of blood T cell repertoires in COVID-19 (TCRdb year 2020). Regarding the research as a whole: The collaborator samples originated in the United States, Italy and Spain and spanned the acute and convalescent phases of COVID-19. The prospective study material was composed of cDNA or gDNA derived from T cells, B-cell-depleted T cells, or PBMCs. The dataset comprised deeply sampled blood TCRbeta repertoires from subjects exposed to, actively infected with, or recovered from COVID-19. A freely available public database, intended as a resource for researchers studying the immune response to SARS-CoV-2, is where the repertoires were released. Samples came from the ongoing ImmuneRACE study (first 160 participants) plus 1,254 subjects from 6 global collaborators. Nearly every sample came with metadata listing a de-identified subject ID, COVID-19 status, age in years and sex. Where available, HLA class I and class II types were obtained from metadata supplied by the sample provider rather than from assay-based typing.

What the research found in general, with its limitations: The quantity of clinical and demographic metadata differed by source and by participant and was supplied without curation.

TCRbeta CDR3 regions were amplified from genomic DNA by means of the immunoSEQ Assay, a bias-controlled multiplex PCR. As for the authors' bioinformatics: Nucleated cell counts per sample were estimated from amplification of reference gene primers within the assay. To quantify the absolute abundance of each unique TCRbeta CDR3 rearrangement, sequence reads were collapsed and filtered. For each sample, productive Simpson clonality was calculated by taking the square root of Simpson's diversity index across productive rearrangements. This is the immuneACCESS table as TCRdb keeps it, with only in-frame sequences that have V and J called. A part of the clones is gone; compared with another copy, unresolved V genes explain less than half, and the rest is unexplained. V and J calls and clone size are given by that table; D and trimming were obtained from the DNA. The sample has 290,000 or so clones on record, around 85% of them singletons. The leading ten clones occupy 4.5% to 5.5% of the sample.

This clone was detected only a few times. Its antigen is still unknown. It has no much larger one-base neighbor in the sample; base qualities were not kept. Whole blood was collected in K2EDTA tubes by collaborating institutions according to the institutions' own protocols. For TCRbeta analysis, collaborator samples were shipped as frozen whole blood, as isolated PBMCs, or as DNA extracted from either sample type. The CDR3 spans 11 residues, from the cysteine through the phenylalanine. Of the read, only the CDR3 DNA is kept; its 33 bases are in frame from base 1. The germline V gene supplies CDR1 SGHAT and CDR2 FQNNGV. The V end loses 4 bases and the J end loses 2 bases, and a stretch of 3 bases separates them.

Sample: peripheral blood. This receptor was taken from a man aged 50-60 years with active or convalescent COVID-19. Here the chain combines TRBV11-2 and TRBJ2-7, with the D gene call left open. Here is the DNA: TGTGCCAGCAGCTCCGCCTACGAGCAGTACTTC. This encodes CASSSAYEQYF.